The rows below give T cell receptor beta chains drawn from one sample of a study of blood T cell repertoires in COVID-19. TCRdb keeps only in-frame clones here, not all; method: immunoSEQ multiplex PCR. Found here are around 190,000 clones, approximately 80% of them singletons; the top ten hold over 10%. Sequences were obtained from peripheral blood. These TCRs come from a human donor in a cohort sampled during active COVID-19. Each CDR3 is given with its conserved first and last residue.

v_gene	j_gene	CDR3aa
TRBV3-1/TRBV3-2	TRBJ1-1	CASSQDVLGLEAFF
TRBV30	TRBJ2-1	CAWSAPGLAGRNEQFF
TRBV19	TRBJ2-1	CASNSGRWGNEQFF
TRBV11-3	TRBJ2-7	CASSLDSSYEQYF
TRBV6-1	TRBJ2-1	CASSEPGLLYNEQFF
TRBV12-5	TRBJ2-5	CASGWVTHRPLWTQYF
TRBV7-8	TRBJ1-2	CASRPTPGYRGGYGYTF
TRBV5-1	TRBJ2-2	CASSLSGRNTGELFF
TRBV9	TRBJ1-2	CASSVGGGTGYTF
TRBV10-1	TRBJ1-1	CASSAQGGTTEAFF
TRBV7-9	TRBJ1-3	CASSLYSLSGNTIYF
TRBV5-1	TRBJ2-1	CASIPKIYNEQFF
TRBV29-1	TRBJ2-1	CSVERLREGGNEQFF
TRBV5-1	TRBJ1-4	CASSGGTGITSEKLFF
TRBV10-3	TRBJ1-1	CAISTGGITEAFF
TRBV6-4	TRBJ2-7	CASSDTARQRPCYEQYF
TRBV28	TRBJ2-1	CASSLPQPQNEQFF
TRBV6-5	TRBJ2-7	CASSWDRAGDEQYF
TRBV7-9	TRBJ1-4	CASSLETGLLFF
TRBV10-3	TRBJ2-1	CAIRTSGSGNEQFF
TRBV19	TRBJ1-1	CASSIDDRIPEAFF
TRBV28	TRBJ1-2	CASSLDRVRGYTF
TRBV27	TRBJ2-7	CASSLSGRGGSYEQYF
TRBV7-9	TRBJ2-3	CASSEYLPDTQYF
TRBV11-3	TRBJ2-2	CASSHPGQGAGELFF
TRBV27	TRBJ1-3	CASSLIRGYSGNTIYF
TRBV7-2	TRBJ1-5	CASSLRDNQPQHF
TRBV27	TRBJ1-1	CASSFWANTEAFF
TRBV27	TRBJ2-1	CASSSFPHEQFF
TRBV4-2	TRBJ2-1	CASSQAPTADNEQFF
TRBV7-8	TRBJ2-3	CASSLLEGAWGTDTQYF
TRBV24-1	TRBJ2-5	CATSDGTGMGETQYF
TRBV19	TRBJ2-7	CASREQGDEQYF
TRBV16	TRBJ1-5	CASSHYSGGGQPQHF
TRBV19	TRBJ1-1	CASSIDPQTEAFF
TRBV4-1	TRBJ2-1	CASSQRGTGESSYNEQFF
TRBV9	TRBJ2-2	CASSVSSPSIAGELFF
TRBV28	TRBJ2-7	CASRAGQRDEQYF
TRBV2	TRBJ2-3	CASAGGRRTDTQYF
TRBV11-3	TRBJ2-1	CASSLGSGREQFF
TRBV19	TRBJ2-7	CASSKGTTYEQYF
TRBV7-9	TRBJ2-7	CASSLSAGRSYEQYF
TRBV19	TRBJ2-7	CASSITFSYEQYF
TRBV29-1	TRBJ2-3	CSVVGREGVDTQYF
TRBV3-1/TRBV3-2	TRBJ2-7	CASSLFRDKATYEQYF
TRBV19	TRBJ2-1	CASREAGVFSYNEQFF
TRBV5-1	TRBJ2-5	CASSFSSGQGQETQYF
TRBV6-1	TRBJ1-2	CASSERQLAESYGTF
TRBV30	TRBJ2-7	CAWLGTGSYEQYF
TRBV5-1	TRBJ2-1	CASSLAAGGSDEQFF
TRBV2	TRBJ2-7	CASRDLRTGHNEQYF
TRBV30	TRBJ2-7	CAWDPGTGFSYEQYF
TRBV10-1	TRBJ2-1	CASSSSSGSRDEQFF
TRBV7-2	TRBJ1-3	CASSLETEGSGNTIYF
TRBV28	TRBJ2-5	CASSLSKTQYF